The next 32 T cell receptor beta chains were all read from a single sample in a study of cytomegalovirus exposure and HLA in healthy donors. The primer mix had 60 Vbeta and 13 Jbeta primers. Produced via immunoSEQ multiplex PCR; TCRdb's table is partial and in-frame only. The sample gives roughly 180,000 clones, more than 75% of which show up once; 1.5% to 1.9% is in the top ten. Sequenced material: PBMCs. These receptor sequences come from a middle-aged man in good health and CMV-seronegative.

The chain carries TRBV2 and TRBJ2-5; 16 bases map to TRBD2. The V gene's germline CDR1 is SNHLY and CDR2 FYNNEI. V shed 6 bases and J 4 bases; nucleotides not matched to a gene: 8. The CDR3 length is 17 residues. CDR3: CASRKGLAGGPGETQYF. CDR3 sequence (DNA): TGTGCCAGCAGAAAGGGACTAGCGGGGGGGCCGGGAGAGACCCAGTACTTC.

This chain uses TRBV5-1 with TRBJ2-7; D is perhaps TRBD1 (5 bases). The germline V gene has CDR1 SGHRS and CDR2 YFSETQ. CDR3 length: 15 residues. The V gene lost 4 bases and the J gene lost 0 bases, with 14 bases spanning the gap. CDR3: CASSVGRTSSYEQYF. The CDR3 DNA is TGCGCCAGCAGCGTTGGACGGACAAGCTCCTACGAGCAGTACTTC.

V is TRBV4-3 and J is TRBJ1-1; the match to TRBD1 covers 7 bases. The CDR3 runs 15 residues. Germline trimming cut 1 base from V and 6 bases from J; bases unmatched to any gene: 8. CDR1 LGHNA and CDR2 YSLEER come from the germline V gene. The CDR3, as DNA: TGCGCCAGCAGCCAAGCGGGACAGAGGGGACCTGAAGCTTTCTTT. Encoded protein: CASSQAGQRGPEAFF.

V and J are TRBV19 and TRBJ2-1, with 8 bases matching TRBD1. With V trimmed by 7 bases and J by 1 base, 6 bases remained unmatched. Germline V gene lookup returns CDR1 LNHDA and CDR2 SQIVND (reference sequence). The CDR3 has 15 amino acids. The CDR3 coding sequence is TGTGCCAGTACCGGGACAGGAAGGTCCTACAATGAGCAGTTCTTC. This gives the protein CASTGTGRSYNEQFF.

The CDR3 region has the DNA TGCGCCAGCAGTGAAGGGGGACGTGTCGAGCAGTACTTC. Translated: CASSEGGRVEQYF. V is TRBV10-1 and J is TRBJ2-7; weak D call: TRBD1 (6 bases). Germline loops: CDR1 WNHNN, CDR2 SYGVQD (reference sequence). This CDR3 contains 13 residues. V dropped 3 bases and J dropped 6 bases, with 12 bases sitting between them.

J is TRBJ2-7 and V is TRBV27, with TRBD2 matching over 9 bases. This CDR3 is 15 amino acids long. J was trimmed by 4 bases and V by 2 bases; bases with no gene match: 6. Germline CDR1 and CDR2: MNHEY and SMNVEV (reference sequence). The CDR3: CASSLRGLAHYEQYF. DNA of the CDR3: TGTGCCAGCAGTTTACGAGGACTAGCGCATTACGAGCAGTACTTC.

This chain joins TRBV28 and TRBJ2-3; D may be TRBD2 (6 bases). This CDR3 comprises 16 residues. V was shortened by 5 bases and J by 5 bases, with 20 bases between the two germline ends. Germline V CDR1 and CDR2: MDHEN, SYDVKM. Written as DNA, the CDR3 is TGTGCCAGCAGTCCCCCCGGAACCTATAGCGGAGATACGCAGTATTTT. Translated: CASSPPGTYSGDTQYF.

V and J are TRBV5-1 and TRBJ1-2; D is possibly TRBD1 (6 bases). Deletions cut 4 bases from V and 5 bases from J, with 12 bases between. Per germline, CDR1 SGHRS and CDR2 YFSETQ. The CDR3 covers 13 residues. The CDR3, as DNA: TGCGCCAGCAGCCCGCTACAGGGATATGGCTACACCTTC. Amino acids: CASSPLQGYGYTF.

The chain joins TRBV28 to TRBJ2-7, with a possible D match to TRBD1 (5 bases). The CDR3 has 12 amino acids. In germline, CDR1 is MDHEN, CDR2 SYDVKM. The V gene lost 8 bases and the J gene lost 4 bases, with 12 bases spanning the gap. The CDR3 region is CASLDRPYEQYF. DNA for the CDR3: TGTGCCAGCCTTGACAGACCTTACGAGCAGTACTTC.

The rearrangement uses TRBV19 and TRBJ2-5, with 14 positions matching TRBD2. The CDR3 is 18 amino acids. Germline CDR1 LNHDA, CDR2 SQIVND (reference sequence). J gave up 1 base and V 4 bases, and 8 bases lay outside the gene matches. CDR3 sequence (DNA): TGTGCCAGTAGTAACCGGGGACTAGCGGGAGAGGTCCAAGAGACCCAGTACTTC. Residues: CASSNRGLAGEVQETQYF.

This clone appeared a few times. This chain links TRBV29-1 with TRBJ1-5; perhaps TRBD1 as D (6 bases). Trimming left V 4 bases short and J 5 bases short, with 15 bases between. In germline, CDR1 is SQVTM, CDR2 ANQGSEA. The CDR3 runs to 14 residues. The CDR3 region is CSVAGTNEYQPQHF. CDR3 DNA: TGCAGCGTTGCAGGGACAAATGAATATCAGCCCCAGCATTTT.

V is TRBV29-1 and J is TRBJ2-7, with 8 positions matching TRBD2. The CDR3 runs to 17 residues. CDR1 SQVTM and CDR2 ANQGSEA come from the germline V gene. Trimming removed 8 bases from V and 2 bases from J; junction bases left unmatched: 20. The CDR3 DNA reads as TGCAGCTCCACGGCGGGGGGCGCAGGCGGGACCCCCTACGAGCAGTACTTC. It codes for CSSTAGGAGGTPYEQYF.

This clone appeared a single time. The chain is built from TRBV6-5 and TRBJ2-2, with D maybe TRBD2 (7 bases). V was cut by 1 base and J by 6 bases, with 12 bases left in between. Germline lookup yields CDR1 MNHEY and CDR2 SVGAGI. This CDR3 contains 15 residues. The CDR3 sequence: CASSYWVGGAGELFF. The CDR3 coding sequence is TGTGCCAGCAGTTACTGGGTAGGGGGGGCCGGGGAGCTGTTTTTT.

V usage is TRBV6-1 and J usage is TRBJ2-3, with 11 nucleotides matching TRBD2. There are 15 residues in the CDR3. Germline V gene data show CDR1 as MNHNS and CDR2 as SASEGT. Unmatched junction bases numbered 3, after V lost 2 bases and J lost 5 bases. The CDR3 region has the DNA TGTGCCAGCAGTGAAATCCTAGCGGGAGGAGATACGCAGTATTTT. Translation gives CASSEILAGGDTQYF.

The CDR3 DNA follows: TGTGCCAGCACCCCGGGAGGCCGATCCTACGAGCAGTACTTC. Amino acids: CASTPGGRSYEQYF. The gene calls are TRBV7-8 and TRBJ2-7; 7 bases align to TRBD2. With 7 bases clipped from V and 1 base from J, the junction kept 7 bases outside the gene matches. Germline V gene lookup returns CDR1 SGHVS and CDR2 FQNEAQ. This CDR3 region has 14 residues.

This chain uses TRBV5-1 with TRBJ1-1; 9 nucleotides align to TRBD1. This CDR3 comprises 14 residues. The ends lost 2 bases at V and 5 bases at J; junction bases unmatched: 4. Germline V gene lookup returns CDR1 SGHRS and CDR2 YFSETQ. The CDR3 sequence: CASSFGGQGTEAFF. The CDR3 DNA follows: TGCGCCAGCAGCTTCGGAGGACAGGGGACTGAAGCTTTCTTT.

This clone was recorded a few times. The DNA of the CDR3 is TGTGCCAGCAGGTGGCGGCAGGGGGCCAACTACGAGCAGTACTTC. Encoded protein: CASRWRQGANYEQYF. The chain uses TRBV5-6 and TRBJ2-7; 8 bases are shared with TRBD1. J was trimmed by 3 bases and V by 5 bases; bases with no gene match: 10. Germline V gives CDR1 SGHDT, CDR2 YYEEEE. CDR3 length: 15 residues.

The count of this clone is one. The gene calls are TRBV2 and TRBJ1-5, with a possible D match to TRBD1 (5 bases). The ends were cut back, 3 bases at V and 3 bases at J, with 9 bases in the middle. Germline V gene lookup returns CDR1 SNHLY and CDR2 FYNNEI. The CDR3 is 14 amino acids. Here the CDR3 DNA reads TGTGCCAGCAGTGAGGAGGGGTTCAATCAGCCCCAGCATTTT. This sequence encodes CASSEEGFNQPQHF.

V gene TRBV5-4 combines with J gene TRBJ1-2, with 8 bases aligning to TRBD1. The CDR3 is 15 amino acids. Germline CDR1 reads SGHNT; CDR2 reads YYREEE (reference sequence). Trimming took 2 bases from V and 8 from J; bases not matched to a gene: 11. For the CDR3, the DNA is TGTGCCAGCAGCTTATCCGGGACAGGCGTGACGGGCTACACCTTC. Encoded protein: CASSLSGTGVTGYTF.

The chain has TRBV9 and TRBJ2-3; D is possibly TRBD1 (5 bases). Trimming removed 4 bases from V and 2 bases from J, with 26 bases in between. CDR3 length: 19 amino acids. Germline V gene lookup returns CDR1 SGDLS and CDR2 YYNGEE. In DNA, the CDR3 is TGTGCCAGCAGCCTTGGACATCTAACCAGATCTTCCTCCACAGATACGCAGTATTTT. It yields the protein CASSLGHLTRSSSTDTQYF.

The chain recombines TRBV7-2 with TRBJ2-7, with D maybe TRBD2 (6 bases). Trimming cost V 5 bases and J 2 bases, with 16 bases left between them. The germline V gene encodes CDR1 SGHTA and CDR2 FQGNSA. There are 15 residues in the CDR3. CDR3 sequence (DNA): TGTGCCAGCAGCCCCTATCCGGGGGTCCCCTACGAGCAGTACTTC. This encodes CASSPYPGVPYEQYF.

The chain uses TRBV6-4 and TRBJ2-1, with 7 nucleotides matching TRBD1. The CDR3 consists of 16 residues. J gave up 8 bases and V 0 bases, and 10 bases lay outside the gene matches. Per germline, CDR1 MRHNA and CDR2 SNTAGT. The CDR3: CASSDSRDRVRDEQFF. CDR3 DNA: TGTGCCAGCAGTGACTCGAGAGACAGGGTAAGGGATGAGCAGTTCTTC.

CDR3 sequence (DNA): TGTGCCAGCAGCCAAGGGTCCGGACTAGCGGGGATCACAGATACGCAGTATTTT. It is translated as CASSQGSGLAGITDTQYF. The gene calls are TRBV4-2 and TRBJ2-3, with 12 positions matching TRBD2. Trimming at V came to 1 base and at J to 2 bases, leaving 7 bases not matched to a gene. This CDR3 has 18 residues. The germline gives CDR1 LGHNA, CDR2 YNFKEQ.

The chain couples TRBV11-2 to TRBJ1-2; 8 bases fit TRBD1. V was pared by 2 bases and J by 4 bases, with 12 bases of the junction left unmatched. Germline CDR1 SGHAT, CDR2 FQNNGV. This CDR3 is 17 amino acids long. CDR3 coding DNA: TGTGCCAGCAGCTTAATCCAGGGGGCGGGTATGGTCTATGGCTACACCTTC. It is translated as CASSLIQGAGMVYGYTF.

This clone has more than one count but fewer than ten. For the CDR3, the DNA is TGTGCCACCGTCCAGGGACAGGGGGCGCGGGAGAAGTACTTC. It specifies CATVQGQGAREKYF. The V call is TRBV28, the J call TRBJ2-7; 12 nucleotides line up with TRBD1. There are 14 residues in the CDR3. Germline trimming cut 10 bases from V and 11 bases from J; bases unmatched to any gene: 15. Germline CDR1 is MDHEN and CDR2 is SYDVKM.

This chain links TRBV7-2 with TRBJ1-1; 7 bases are shared with TRBD1. The J segment lost 8 bases and the V segment lost 3 bases, leaving 9 bases of the junction unmatched. Germline values: CDR1 SGHTA, CDR2 FQGNSA. The CDR3 consists of 14 residues. DNA of the CDR3: TGTGCCAGCAGCTTGGAGGGGGCCTCCCGGGAAGCTTTCTTT. This encodes CASSLEGASREAFF.

The chain combines TRBV7-9 with TRBJ2-2, with 11 bases matching TRBD2. With 1 base clipped from V and 5 bases from J, the junction kept 0 bases outside the gene matches. Germline V CDR1 and CDR2: SEHNR, FQNEAQ (reference sequence). The CDR3 sequence is 15 residues long. DNA of the CDR3: TGTGCCAGCAGCTTAGGACTAGCGGGGACCGGGGAGCTGTTTTTT. Protein sequence: CASSLGLAGTGELFF. Variable domain in full (rest from reference TRBV7-9 and TRBJ2-2): DTGVSQNPRHKITKRGQNVTFRCDPISEHNRLYWYRQTLGQGPEFLTYFQNEAQLEKSRLLSDRFSAERPKGSFSTLEIQRTEQGDSAMYLCASSLGLAGTGELFFGEGSRLTVL.

This clone occurred a few times. J is TRBJ2-3 and V is TRBV2; D gene uncertain. The CDR3 extends over 14 amino acids. Germline CDR1 and CDR2: SNHLY and FYNNEI. Between the trimmed V and J ends, which lost 4 bases and 1 base, there was a span of 9 bases. CDR3 protein: CASSVAARTDTQYF. In DNA form, the CDR3 reads TGTGCCAGCAGTGTAGCAGCCCGCACAGATACGCAGTATTTT.

CDR3 DNA sequence: TGTGCCAGCAGCTTAGGGGCAACGGCTGCGAACACTGAAGCTTTCTTT. Residues: CASSLGATAANTEAFF. The chain has TRBV7-6 and TRBJ1-1; D is unclear. The CDR3 totals 16 residues. Germline V gives CDR1 SGHVS, CDR2 FNYEAQ. Trimming cost V 1 base and J 1 base, with 13 bases left between them.

The chain recombines TRBV28 with TRBJ1-2; TRBD1 agrees at 8 bases. Trimming cost V 8 bases and J 4 bases; bases outside gene matches: 9. The CDR3 consists of 14 residues. Germline V lookup: CDR1 MDHEN, CDR2 SYDVKM. Here the CDR3 DNA reads TGTGCCAGCGGACAGGGTGGTGCACGCTATGGCTACACCTTC. It is translated as CASGQGGARYGYTF.

The V call is TRBV6-1, the J call TRBJ1-5; TRBD1 aligns across 11 bases. Losses at the gene ends were 4 bases for V and 6 bases for J; bases not matched to a gene: 2. CDR1 is MNHNS and CDR2 is SASEGT in the germline V gene. The CDR3 extends over 14 amino acids. CDR3 region: CASSGGTGGQPQHF. CDR3 DNA: TGTGCCAGCAGTGGTGGGACAGGGGGTCAGCCCCAGCATTTT.

This chain links TRBV27 with TRBJ2-7; D perhaps matches TRBD1 (5 bases). The CDR3 has 14 residues. Trimming removed 0 bases at V and 2 bases at J, with 8 bases between. Germline CDR1 reads MNHEY; CDR2 reads SMNVEV (reference sequence). The CDR3: CASSLSRVPYEQYF. In DNA, the CDR3 is TGTGCCAGCAGTTTATCCAGGGTGCCCTACGAGCAGTACTTC.